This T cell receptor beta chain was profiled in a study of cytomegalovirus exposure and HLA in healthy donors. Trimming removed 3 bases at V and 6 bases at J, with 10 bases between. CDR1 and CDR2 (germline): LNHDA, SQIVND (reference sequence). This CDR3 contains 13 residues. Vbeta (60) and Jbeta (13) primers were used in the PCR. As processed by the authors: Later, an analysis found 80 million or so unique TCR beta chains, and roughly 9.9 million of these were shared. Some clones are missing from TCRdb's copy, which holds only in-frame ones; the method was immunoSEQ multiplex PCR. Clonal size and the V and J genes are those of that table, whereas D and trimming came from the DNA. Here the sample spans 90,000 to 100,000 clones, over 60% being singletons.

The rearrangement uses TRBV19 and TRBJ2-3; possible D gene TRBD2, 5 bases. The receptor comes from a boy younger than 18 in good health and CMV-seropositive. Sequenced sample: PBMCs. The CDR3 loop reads CASSILAGDTQYF. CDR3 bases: TGTGCCAGTAGTATTCTAGCAGGTGATACGCAGTATTTT.